This T cell receptor (beta chain) was sequenced in a study of blood T cell repertoires in COVID-19. On the study more broadly: COVID-19 samples from acute and convalescent phases originated in the United States, Italy and Spain. Sources were T cells, B-cell-depleted T cells, or PBMCs; the material itself was cDNA or gDNA.

This CDR3 has 17 amino acids. In germline, CDR1 is LGHNA, CDR2 YNFKEQ. With V trimmed by 0 bases and J by 0 bases, 2 bases remained unmatched. The table came from immunoSEQ multiplex PCR; TCRdb's copy has only in-frame clones and leaves some out. The data show hundreds of thousands of clones, 85% to 90% seen once. The source of this sequence is a woman in her fifties or sixties with active or convalescent COVID-19. The sample consisted of peripheral blood. V and J are TRBV4-2 and TRBJ2-1, with 10 bases matching TRBD2. This chain's CDR3 is CASSQELAGSSYNEQFF. The CDR3 DNA reads as TGTGCCAGCAGCCAAGAACTAGCGGGGAGCTCCTACAATGAGCAGTTCTTC.